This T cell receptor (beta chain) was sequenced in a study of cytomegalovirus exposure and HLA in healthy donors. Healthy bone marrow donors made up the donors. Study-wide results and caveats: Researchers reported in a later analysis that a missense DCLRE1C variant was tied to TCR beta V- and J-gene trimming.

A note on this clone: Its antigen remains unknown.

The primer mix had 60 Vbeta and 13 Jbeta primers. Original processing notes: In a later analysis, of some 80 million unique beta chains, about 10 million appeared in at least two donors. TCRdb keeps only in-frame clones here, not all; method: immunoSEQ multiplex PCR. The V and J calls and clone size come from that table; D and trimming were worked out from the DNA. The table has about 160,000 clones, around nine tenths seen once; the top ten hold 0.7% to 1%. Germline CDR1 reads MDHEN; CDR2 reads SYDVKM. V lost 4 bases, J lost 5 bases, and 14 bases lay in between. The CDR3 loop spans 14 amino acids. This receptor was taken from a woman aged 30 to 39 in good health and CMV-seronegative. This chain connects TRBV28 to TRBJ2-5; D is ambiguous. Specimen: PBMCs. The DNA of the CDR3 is TGTGCCAGCAGTTCCCCCCGAGGTAGGGAGACCCAGTACTTC. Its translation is CASSSPRGRETQYF.